Below, one T cell receptor beta chain is given with its context. This clone occurred once. This clone's antigen is unknown. Base qualities are missing; no much larger clone stands one base away. The trial excluded patients who had a history of autoimmune disease or who were on systemic immunosuppression. Peripheral blood for TCR sequencing was drawn from every dose cohort at baseline, at cycle 4 day 1 and at cycle 7 day 1. Samples came from an open-label, multicenter, first-in-human phase I dose-escalation trial of ivuxolimab. Adults with locally advanced or metastatic melanoma, renal cell carcinoma, hepatocellular carcinoma or head and neck squamous cell carcinoma were enrolled in the trial. Before TCR sequencing, CD4+ T cells and CD8+ T cells from peripheral blood were sorted into separate populations. The sample is drawn from a study of OX40 agonist ivuxolimab in advanced cancers. At the level of the whole study: Ivuxolimab was an agonistic, fully human IgG2 monoclonal antibody directed against OX40 (CD134), a costimulatory receptor. Partial responses occurred in three dose-escalation patients: two with cutaneous melanoma and one with hepatocellular carcinoma. Intravenous ivuxolimab was administered to patients every 2 weeks at six dose levels: 0.01, 0.1, 0.3, 1.5, 3 and 10 mg/kg. The dose-escalation cohort was over 70% male with a mean age of approximately 60 years, ranging from roughly 23 to 80. Prior anti-PD-1, anti-PD-L1 or anti-CTLA-4 therapy was permitted, and about 40% of dose-escalation patients had received checkpoint inhibitors. Peripheral TCRbeta sequencing aimed to test whether ivuxolimab altered TCR sequence diversity and caused clonal T-cell expansion. The paper covers the monotherapy dose-escalation part of the phase I ivuxolimab trial, which included N ≈ 50 patients. Of the roughly 52 dose-escalation patients, hepatocellular carcinoma was present in some 19, melanoma in roughly 15, renal cell carcinoma in 9 and head and neck cancer in 9. The investigation overall reported the following: After ivuxolimab, CD8+ T cells had more expanded clones than CD4+ T cells on average. The antigen specificity of the clonally expanded peripheral T cells was not determined. At doses of 0.1 to 3.0 mg/kg, clonal expansion of both CD4+ and CD8+ T cells in blood was seen between baseline and week 6. Low levels of normalized T-cell clonal expansion were also shown by some nonresponding patients. In partial responders in the 0.1-3.0 mg/kg groups, normalized peripheral clonal expansion was found to be among the lowest, especially among CD8+ T cells.

Genomic DNA was isolated from the sorted cells so that the TCRbeta CDR3 region could be sequenced. The immunoSEQ Assay was used to sequence the TCRbeta CDR3 regions. As stored in TCRdb, this immuneACCESS dataset retains in-frame rearrangements with V and J assigned. A fraction of the clones does not appear; measured against another copy, unresolved V genes explain less than half of the discrepancy, and the remainder lacks a known reason. In all, the sample holds under 75,000 clones, and around 85% of those were seen once. About 0.66% of the sample lies in the top ten. The germline V gene provides CDR1 SGDLS and CDR2 YYNGEE. Relative to germline, V is 0 bases shorter and J is 9 bases shorter, with 25 bases between their ends. The CDR3 has 18 amino acids, counting the end cysteine and phenylalanine. Of all the DNA, just the CDR3 is kept, 54 bases in frame from base 1.

This receptor was taken from an adult with an advanced solid tumor such as melanoma, head and neck, liver or kidney cancer. Recombination linked TRBV9 to TRBJ2-1, with TRBD2 tentatively as D gene (6 bases match). The sample was CD4+ or CD8+ T cells sorted from blood, taken in a trial of the OX40 agonist ivuxolimab. The CDR3 has the sequence CASSVEPPASAVESEQFF. In nucleotide form, the sequence is TGTGCCAGCAGCGTAGAGCCCCCAGCTAGCGCAGTGGAGAGTGAGCAGTTCTTC.